This is a list of T cell receptor beta chains from one sample in a study of T cell changes during pregnancy in multiple sclerosis. Profiling relied on immunoSEQ multiplex PCR, and the TCRdb table lists in-frame clones only, not all of them. The sample includes more than 65,000 clones, 80% to 95% of them seen just once. The material sequenced was peripheral blood, taken in the first trimester of pregnancy. The receptors derive from a female donor with multiple sclerosis, enrolled in a pregnancy study. Both conserved end residues are part of each CDR3. Fields, in order: CDR3 protein, V gene, J gene.

CASSLQGAEETQYF	TRBV5-4	TRBJ2-5
CASSRNGQGYREKLFF	TRBV28	TRBJ1-4
CASSWTGVRYGYTF	TRBV19	TRBJ1-2
CAWSSAGDTQYF	TRBV30	TRBJ2-3
CASKGQMGSGNTIYF	TRBV6-1	TRBJ1-3
CASSSGLAFAGELFF	TRBV27	TRBJ2-2
CASSQGTGGNGYTF	TRBV14	TRBJ1-2
CAWSLSPVGYTF	TRBV30	TRBJ1-2
CASMGGSTGELFF	TRBV6-5	TRBJ2-2
CASSSYHRTGLSNQPQHF	TRBV27	TRBJ1-5
CSVVTGISYEQYF	TRBV29-1	TRBJ2-7
CSTGQGFVQETQYF	TRBV29-1	TRBJ2-5
CASIWTPNTGELFF	TRBV2	TRBJ2-2
CASSGGLAGGETQYF	TRBV6-1	TRBJ2-5
CASSDDQGNQPQHF	TRBV2	TRBJ1-5
CASRIPGLAGSTDTQYF	TRBV19	TRBJ2-3
CASSLTIDSNQPQHF	TRBV28	TRBJ1-5
CASAPRADRYNEQFF	TRBV25-1	TRBJ2-1
CASSLDPSGEQYF	TRBV5-1	TRBJ2-7
CASSIGTAGEQYF	TRBV5-8	TRBJ2-7
CASSHWTGESNQPQHF	TRBV18	TRBJ1-5
CALTVIEKLFF	TRBV30	TRBJ1-4
CASSPPGQVENIQYF	TRBV27	TRBJ2-4
CASFDGDSYEQYF	TRBV5-1	TRBJ2-7